This paragraph reports one TCR beta chain. There is no known antigen for this receptor. One base away there is no much larger clone; base qualities are not given. Receptors were amplified or captured by 5' RACE. Sequencing instrument: Illumina HiSeq 2500. A second PCR of about 6 to 12 cycles was run with a J-beta primer mix and a sample-barcoded 5' primer. A unique molecular identifier was introduced onto each TCR beta cDNA molecule by a template-switch 5' adaptor carrying 12 random nucleotides. At least 3 million CDR3-containing paired-end reads were obtained from each sample. First-strand cDNA synthesis was performed from all RNA using the Mint cDNA synthesis kit, with priming by a TRBC-specific oligonucleotide. After uracil-DNA glycosylase treatment, a first 18-cycle PCR used universal primers M1SS and BC2_uni_R on all cDNA. The original methods were these. Each sample was normalized by randomly selecting 1 million high-quality reads, each carrying a distinct molecular identifier. Reads sharing molecular identifiers were discarded rather than binned into consensus sequences. CDR3 identification, clonotype clustering and error correction used MiTCR with a Q25 quality threshold and the strictest error-elimination algorithm. A nonparametric unseen species model with Euler transformation was used to estimate lower-bound total TCR beta diversity. TCRdb itself trimmed the public reads at Q25 with fastp, ran MiXCR and retained productive beta chains. Rows are combined by CDR3 protein, so each entry shows the most common genes and DNA. TCRdb assigned the V and J calls; the authors' analysis was not used. This sample has almost 800,000 distinct CDR3 sequences in its table, and roughly 60% of those were observed once. The top ten constitute about 20% of the sample.

These data originate in a study of blood T cells in healthy people across ages (dated by TCRdb to 2014 to 2015). With respect to the entire study: In model experiments, roughly one uniquely barcoded TCR beta cDNA molecule per two T cells was captured by template switching. Age-related changes in TCR beta repertoire diversity were measured in the study by deep sequencing normalized with unique cDNA molecular identifiers. The donors were divided into four age groups: young (average around 16 years), middle-aged (roughly 40), aged (about 56) and long-lived (about 84). To avoid experimental bias, donors of different ages were spread randomly across the sequencing lanes. For two donors (one aged 18 to 29 and one aged 80 or older), the study analyzed two additional independent replicas of 1 million unique cDNA reads from the same blood draw.

The paper as a whole reports these results and caveats: A strong correlation was found between observed TCR beta diversity and the percentage of naive T cells measured by flow cytometry. Compared with the aged group, the long-lived group had more naive CD4+ T cells, fewer expanded clones and increased TCR diversity, suggesting age selection. Donor CMV infection status was unknown, potentially confounding age-related changes in expanded clonotypes. Bulk unsorted PBMC profiling prevented conclusive comparison of naive and antigen-experienced compartments. As age increased, observed TCR beta diversity per million T cells dropped in a roughly linear way, and a significant reduction was already evident by age 40. Estimates of total diversity from one million sequenced T cells were regarded as lower bounds and underestimates.

Donors were a few dozen systemically healthy Caucasian individuals from Russia aged 6 to 90 years. Ten milliliters of peripheral blood were drawn from each donor into EDTA-treated Vacutainer tubes. Ficoll-Paque density-gradient centrifugation was used to isolate PBMCs, with at least 6.5 million obtained per sample. Trizol reagent was used to extract total RNA from the PBMCs, yielding at least 5 micrograms per sample. For every donor, an aliquot of PBMCs went through flow cytometry to measure the percentages of naive CD45RAhigh/CD27high T cells. CDR1 and CDR2, per the germline V gene (reference sequence), are DFQATT and SNEGSKA. Including cysteine and phenylalanine, the CDR3 has 14 amino acids. The CDR3 DNA has 42 bases and is translated from base 1. The V and J ends are trimmed by 0 bases and 7 bases, leaving 13 bases between them.

The chain is encoded by TRBV20-1 joined to TRBJ1-5; the D gene assignment is ambiguous. Specimen: blood. The TCR originated in a man between 25 and 39 years old in good health. The DNA is TGCAGTGCTAGAGAAACGCACCCCCCCCAGCCCCAGCATTTT. Its coded protein is CSARETHPPQPQHF.